These T cell receptor beta chains were read from a single sample in a study of shared clonotypes between healthy human individuals. Assay used: immunoSEQ multiplex PCR; TCRdb lists only in-frame clones, some missing. The sample yields about half a million clones, approximately 80% seen once. Sequencing used PBMCs. These TCRs come from a woman aged 40 to 50 in good health. Some clones in this sample may be carry-over from other donors' samples. Each CDR3 is given without its conserved first and last residue.

V: TRBV2; CDR3: ASSELGTNEKLF
V: TRBV7-2; CDR3: ASSPLGGKEWWNTEAF
V: TRBV6-6; CDR3: ASRQGANTEAF
V: TRBV9; CDR3: ASSVTTSSYEQY
V: TRBV30; CDR3: AGSGSGANVLT
V: TRBV7-8; CDR3: ASSPKVQGLETQY
V: TRBV30; CDR3: AWKLTTAGGYT
V: TRBV13; CDR3: ASSSQGYQSRNTGELF
V: TRBV9; CDR3: ASSVGQGAYNEQF
V: TRBV5-1; CDR3: ASSLGLDTGELF
V: TRBV19; CDR3: ASSPSGREYNEQF
V: TRBV28; CDR3: ASSLLAVQETQY
V: TRBV27; CDR3: ASSPDEQY
V: TRBV7-6; CDR3: ASSLEGLAGSSYNEQF
V: TRBV4-1; CDR3: ASSQGPGLNTDTQY
V: TRBV4-2; CDR3: ASSRTAANTEAF
V: TRBV5-1; CDR3: ASSAGTEGNTIY
V: TRBV4-1; CDR3: ASSQRTSGSYEQY
V: TRBV18; CDR3: ASSPRAAGDYEQY
V: TRBV29-1; CDR3: SSTQGVGTDTQY
V: TRBV23-1; CDR3: ASSLVPSARGTNTEAF
V: TRBV11-2; CDR3: ASSFVNTEAF
V: TRBV4-3; CDR3: ASSQETGSNTEAF
V: TRBV7-2; CDR3: ASSLGTPYEQY
V: TRBV18; CDR3: ASSPLSSSYNEQF
V: TRBV7-9; CDR3: ASSLGGGLEQY
V: TRBV25-1; CDR3: ASSGPYTGTNEKLF
V: TRBV27; CDR3: ASSLWAGGQETQY
V: TRBV7-6; CDR3: ASSGGGFTEAF
V: TRBV5-1; CDR3: ASSLLGPEETQY
V: TRBV12-5; CDR3: ASGLFPGETQY
V: TRBV7-9; CDR3: ASSLGGSAAGSTDTQY
V: TRBV7-9; CDR3: ASSSLVRTNEKLF
V: TRBV2; CDR3: ASSEDRGRMHGYT
V: TRBV18; CDR3: ASSPPGSYEQY
V: TRBV27; CDR3: ASSPSGGPYEQY
V: TRBV5-1; CDR3: ASSLNTRAKNIQY
V: TRBV10-2; CDR3: ASSESTGLMTWGEQY
V: TRBV28; CDR3: ASSLFEKLF
V: TRBV7-8; CDR3: ASSLEGQGILTEAF
V: TRBV30; CDR3: AWSVRDRGWSGANVLT
V: TRBV18; CDR3: ASTLEGNRDRATEAF
V: TRBV7-2; CDR3: ASSTRDYSYEQY
V: TRBV7-3; CDR3: ASSLTGQRNTEAF
V: TRBV7-2; CDR3: ASSLIGTGNTEAF
V: TRBV7-2; CDR3: ASATQGPGAYNEQF
V: TRBV27; CDR3: ASRTLGYGYT
V: TRBV4-1; CDR3: ASSQDPMAGGASPQH
V: TRBV28; CDR3: ASSSEVDNQPQH
V: TRBV5-1; CDR3: ASSPRPGLQETQY
V: TRBV30; CDR3: AWSVWGSGFFGYT
V: TRBV6-1; CDR3: ASSEEGGSQQY
V: TRBV2; CDR3: ASNNQEVGHGYT